A selection of T cell receptor beta chains follows, all from one sample in a study of blood T cells in healthy people across ages. From the 5' RACE reads, TCRdb called clonotypes with MiXCR, one entry per CDR3 protein. Of 910,000 or so distinct CDR3 sequences in the sample, about 53% were seen once. The sequenced sample was blood. These receptors were obtained from an older woman in good health. CDR3s include the opening cysteine and the closing phenylalanine or tryptophan. D genes are given only for firm matches. Clone sizes are given selectively: once, few, many, or a class where the clone is expanded.

j_call,clone_size,d_call,v_call,cdr3_length,cdr3_nt,cdr3_aa
TRBJ1-2,few,.,TRBV20-1,12,TGCAGTGCTCAGAGGGGGAACAGTGGCTACACCTTC,CSAQRGNSGYTF
TRBJ2-6,.,.,TRBV6-5,16,TGTGCCAGCAGTTACGTAGGGGGAACTGGGGCCAACGTCCTGACTTTC,CASSYVGGTGANVLTF
TRBJ2-7,.,TRBD2,TRBV20-1,16,TGCAGTGCTAGAGATGGGGCTAGCGGGAGCTCCTACGAGCAGTACTTC,CSARDGASGSSYEQYF
TRBJ1-2,.,TRBD1,TRBV27,12,TGTGCCAGCAGCCGACAGGGAACTGGCTACACCTTC,CASSRQGTGYTF
TRBJ2-7,.,TRBD2,TRBV20-1,15,TGCAGTGCCCCGACTAGCGGGGACGGATTAAGCGAGCAGTACTTC,CSAPTSGDGLSEQYF
TRBJ2-7,few,TRBD2,TRBV7-2,17,TGTGCCAGCAGCTTAGGTCTTGCGGCGGGAGGATACTACGAGCAGTACTTC,CASSLGLAAGGYYEQYF
TRBJ2-1,.,TRBD2,TRBV11-3,18,TGTGCCAGCAGCTTAGATTCTCGACTAGCGGGAGACTACAATGAGCAGTTCTTC,CASSLDSRLAGDYNEQFF
TRBJ1-5,.,.,TRBV9,16,TGTGCCAGCAGCGTAGGCGGCTCGAGGGGCAATCAGCCCCAGCATTTT,CASSVGGSRGNQPQHF
TRBJ2-1,many,TRBD1,TRBV6-2/TRBV6-3,15,TGTGCCAGCAGCCCCCGGGACAGGGGGTTCGGTGAGCAGTTCTTC,CASSPRDRGFGEQFF
TRBJ2-1,.,TRBD2,TRBV4-3,14,TGCGCCAGCAGCCACTGGCTAGCGGGAGGTGAGCAGTTCTTC,CASSHWLAGGEQFF
TRBJ2-5,few,TRBD2,TRBV27,14,TGTGCCAGTAGTTTAGCGGGGCCTCGGGAGACCCAGTACTTC,CASSLAGPRETQYF
TRBJ2-2,.,.,TRBV24-1,13,TGTGCCACTAATTCCCGGGACACCGGGGAGCTGTTTTTT,CATNSRDTGELFF
TRBJ2-5,.,TRBD2,TRBV3-1,16,TGTGCCAGCAGCCAAGATTCTACTAGCGGAAACAATGAGCAGTACTTC,CASSQDSTSGNNEQYF
TRBJ1-2,.,.,TRBV6-4,14,TGTGCCAGCAGATATTCCGGGACGGAGGGTGGCTACACCTTC,CASRYSGTEGGYTF
TRBJ2-7,few,TRBD2,TRBV10-2,14,TGCGCCAGCTGGGCTAGCGGGACCCCGAGGGAGCAGTACTTC,CASWASGTPREQYF
TRBJ2-1,.,TRBD2,TRBV5-1,14,TGCGCCAGCAGCTTAACGGGAGGTTCTCCTGAGCAGTTCTTC,CASSLTGGSPEQFF
TRBJ2-5,.,TRBD1,TRBV6-1,14,TGTGCCAGCAGCCGAGGACAGGACCAAGAGACCCAGTACTTC,CASSRGQDQETQYF
TRBJ2-7,.,.,TRBV6-5,14,TGTGCCTCCCTCCCACCTGGGCCCACCTACGAGCAGTACTTC,CASLPPGPTYEQYF
TRBJ2-7,.,TRBD1,TRBV4-2,16,TGTGCCAGCAGCCCGGGACAGGGGGCGCGGTTGCACGAGCAGTACTTC,CASSPGQGARLHEQYF
TRBJ2-3,.,TRBD2,TRBV28,17,TGTGCCAGCAGCCCCGCAGGGCGAGCGGGAGGGTTGGATACGCAGTATTTT,CASSPAGRAGGLDTQYF
TRBJ2-4,.,.,TRBV20-1,12,TGCAGTTGGGAAATAGCCAAAAACATTCAGTACTTC,CSWEIAKNIQYF
TRBJ2-2,few,TRBD1,TRBV6-5,13,TGTGCCAGCAGTGCGGGACAGGGGTGGGAGCTGTTTTTT,CASSAGQGWELFF
TRBJ2-1,.,TRBD1,TRBV5-1,15,TGCGCCAGCAGCTCGCGGACAGGGCCTCGGAATGAGCAGTTCTTC,CASSSRTGPRNEQFF
TRBJ2-7,.,.,TRBV28,13,TGTGCCAGCAGTCCTCAGGGAGTTGGCGAGCAGTACTTC,CASSPQGVGEQYF
TRBJ2-7,few,.,TRBV12-3/TRBV12-4,14,TGTGCCAGCAGTGGAACGGGTCTTCTCTACGAGCAGTACTTC,CASSGTGLLYEQYF
TRBJ2-1,.,.,TRBV2,12,TGTGCCAGCAAGATTAACTACAATGAGCAGTTCTTC,CASKINYNEQFF
TRBJ2-1,.,TRBD2,TRBV20-1,16,TGCAGTGCTAGGTCGTGGGCTAGCGGGTCTGTTGATGAGCAGTTCTTC,CSARSWASGSVDEQFF
TRBJ1-5,.,TRBD1,TRBV4-1,15,TGCGCCAGCAGCCAATGGGACAGGGGTAACCAGCCCCAGCATTTT,CASSQWDRGNQPQHF
TRBJ2-7,few,.,TRBV6-5,14,TGTGCCAGCATTTCGGCGGAGTCTTCCTACGAGCAGTACTTC,CASISAESSYEQYF
TRBJ2-4,.,TRBD2,TRBV4-3,16,TGCGCCAGCAGCCCGACTAGCGGACTAGCCAAAAACATTCAGTACTTC,CASSPTSGLAKNIQYF
TRBJ2-3,many,.,TRBV4-3,16,TGCGCCAGCAGCCAAGTTAGGAGTGAAGGCACAGATACGCAGTATTTT,CASSQVRSEGTDTQYF
TRBJ1-4,few,TRBD1,TRBV6-5,14,TGTGCCAGCAGGACAGGGGGCATGGATGAAAAACTGTTTTTT,CASRTGGMDEKLFF
TRBJ1-1,.,.,TRBV12-3/TRBV12-4,12,TGTGCCAGCAGAACCCAGGGCACTGAAGCTTTCTTT,CASRTQGTEAFF
TRBJ1-1,.,.,TRBV10-3,14,TGTGCCATCAGGAGGAGACAGATGAACACTGAAGCTTTCTTT,CAIRRRQMNTEAFF
TRBJ2-7,once,.,TRBV7-9,14,TGTGCCAGCAGCTCAACAGACTTGCCGAGGGAGCAGTACTTC,CASSSTDLPREQYF
TRBJ2-1,.,TRBD2,TRBV4-3,14,TGCGCCAGCAGCCTTGGACTAGCTCCCGGTGAGCAGTTCTTC,CASSLGLAPGEQFF
TRBJ2-7,.,.,TRBV4-2,14,TGTGCCAGCAGCCAAGGGACTCCTTACAATGAGCAGTACTTC,CASSQGTPYNEQYF
TRBJ1-2,few,TRBD1,TRBV12-5,12,TGTGCTAGTGGTTCAGGGGGGGCTCGCTACACCTTC,CASGSGGARYTF
TRBJ1-1,.,.,TRBV5-1,16,TGCGCCAGCAGCTTGGGAGGAGGGCGTCTGGGGACTGAAGCTTTCTTT,CASSLGGGRLGTEAFF
TRBJ2-7,few,.,TRBV7-2,15,TGTGCCAGCAGCTTCTACTTACAAGGATCCTACGAGCAGTACTTC,CASSFYLQGSYEQYF
TRBJ2-1,once,TRBD2,TRBV5-1,15,TGCGCCAGCAGCTTGGCCCCTAGCGGGAACAATGAGCAGTTCTTC,CASSLAPSGNNEQFF
TRBJ2-1,.,TRBD1,TRBV5-5,21,TGTGCCAGCAGTCCGAGGGGGCAGGGGGCGGGTATGGGAGCGGGCTACAATGAGCAGTTCTTC,CASSPRGQGAGMGAGYNEQFF
TRBJ2-3,.,.,TRBV18,14,TGTGCCAGCTCACCACCTCCCAGGGCAGATACGCAGTATTTT,CASSPPPRADTQYF
TRBJ2-5,many,.,TRBV20-1,11,TGCAGTGCAGGGATACAAGAGACCCAGTACTTC,CSAGIQETQYF
TRBJ2-7,.,TRBD2,TRBV4-3,13,TGCGCCAGCAGCCGGACTAGTAACCACGAGCAGTACTTC,CASSRTSNHEQYF
TRBJ2-5,.,TRBD2,TRBV14,15,TGTGCCAGCAGCCCAGGACTAGCCCGAAAAGAGACCCAGTACTTC,CASSPGLARKETQYF
TRBJ1-2,.,.,TRBV4-1,16,TGCGCCAGCAGCCATATCCTTCGAGGGCCCTTCTATGGCTACACCTTC,CASSHILRGPFYGYTF
TRBJ2-7,few,.,TRBV20-1,14,TGCAGTGCTAGAGATCGTCCCGTCAGCCACGAGCAGTACTTC,CSARDRPVSHEQYF
TRBJ2-4,few,.,TRBV5-1,16,TGCGCCAGCAGCTTGGGCAGGGTATTGACCAAAAACATTCAGTACTTC,CASSLGRVLTKNIQYF
TRBJ2-3,.,.,TRBV7-3,15,TGTGCCAGCAGCTTAAACAGGGTGGACACAGATACGCAGTATTTT,CASSLNRVDTDTQYF
TRBJ2-7,.,.,TRBV5-1,14,TGCGCCAGCAGCTTGGGGGACGACGGCTACGAGCAGTACTTC,CASSLGDDGYEQYF
TRBJ2-5,once,TRBD2,TRBV4-2,15,TGTGCCAGCAGCCAAAAAGCGGGAGTACAAGAGACCCAGTACTTC,CASSQKAGVQETQYF
TRBJ2-3,.,TRBD1,TRBV28,17,TGTGCCAGCAGTCCGATCGGGACAGGACCAAGCACAGATACGCAGTATTTT,CASSPIGTGPSTDTQYF
TRBJ2-5,.,TRBD2,TRBV27,15,TGTGCCAGCAGTACCTACGTAGCGGGAGTGGAGACCCAGTACTTC,CASSTYVAGVETQYF
TRBJ2-5,.,.,TRBV6-5,13,TGTGCCAGCAGTTACCTCCACGGAGAGACCCAGTACTTC,CASSYLHGETQYF
TRBJ2-5,few,.,TRBV5-1,15,TGCGCCAGCACCACAGACCGAGGAGCCCAAGAGACCCAGTACTTC,CASTTDRGAQETQYF
TRBJ2-7,.,TRBD1,TRBV20-1,14,TGCAGTGCTAGAGATTGGGGACAGGGTTACGAGCAGTACTTC,CSARDWGQGYEQYF
TRBJ2-7,many,TRBD2,TRBV18,12,TGTGCCAGCTCCCGTACTAGCGGCGAGCAGTACTTC,CASSRTSGEQYF
TRBJ2-1,few,TRBD2,TRBV20-1,14,TGCAGTGCGTCGCGGGGGAGCCCCTACAATGAGCAGTTCTTC,CSASRGSPYNEQFF